The 18 T cell receptor beta chains given below trace back to one sample, sequenced in a study of T-cell reconstitution after alpha-beta-depleted transplantation in children. Unique molecular identifiers were used to barcode this TCRbeta library. TCRdb ran MiXCR on the PCR reads and lists one entry per CDR3 protein. The table shows about 980,000 distinct CDR3 sequences, with around 30% occurring only once. The sequencing here drew on PBMCs, mostly from graft donor cells, taken 360 days after TCRalphabeta/CD19-depleted stem cell transplant. These receptors all come from a boy in the first two years of life who had a stem cell transplant for SCID, so the T cells may come from the graft donor.

The rearrangement joins TRBV9 to TRBJ2-2; 9 bases line up with TRBD1. Germline V gene lookup returns CDR1 SGDLS and CDR2 YYNGEE. The CDR3 is made up of 14 amino acids. The trim removed 0 bases at V and 6 bases at J, leaving 0 bases unmatched. The DNA for the CDR3 is TGTGCCAGCAGCGTAGACAGGGGGCCCGGGGAGCTGTTTTTT. Protein: CASSVDRGPGELFF.

There are a few counts of this clonotype. The chain combines TRBV5-1 with TRBJ2-7, with D possibly TRBD1 on 6 matching bases. The CDR3 contains 15 residues. V was cut by 3 bases and J by 5 bases, with 18 bases left in between. Germline V lookup: CDR1 SGHRS, CDR2 YFSETQ. The CDR3, as DNA: TGCGCCAGCAGCTCGCGCACCGGGACATCGAACGAGCAGTACTTC. Encoded protein: CASSSRTGTSNEQYF.

The chain has TRBV29-1 and TRBJ1-2, with TRBD1 as a possible D gene (5 bases). The CDR3 has 13 residues. The germline V gene encodes CDR1 SQVTM and CDR2 ANQGSEA. The V and J ends lost 5 bases and 4 bases respectively, with 14 bases between them. The CDR3 bases are TGCAGCGTTCGATGGGGGGAGGCCTATGGCTACACCTTC. Protein: CSVRWGEAYGYTF.

Comment on this clonotype: A single base separates this from a much larger clone, so it may be a read error. The rearrangement links TRBV2 to TRBJ2-3; 13 bases match TRBD2. With 6 bases clipped from V and 1 base from J, the junction kept 1 base outside the gene matches. The germline V gene encodes CDR1 SNHLY and CDR2 FYNNEI. This CDR3 contains 15 residues. The CDR3 DNA follows: TGTGCCAGCAGAGGACTAGCGGGGGGCACAGATACGCAGTATTTT. Translation gives CASRGLAGGTDTQYF.

In this sample, this clonotype turned up a few times. The rearrangement joins TRBV29-1 to TRBJ2-2; 7 bases match TRBD2. Germline-derived CDR1 and CDR2 are SQVTM and ANQGSEA. The CDR3 extends over 14 amino acids. V was clipped by 3 bases and J by 7 bases; unmatched bases: 8. This CDR3 is CSVDSGEAIGELFF. CDR3 DNA sequence: TGCAGCGTTGACAGCGGGGAGGCAATCGGGGAGCTGTTTTTT.

The chain has TRBV12-3 or TRBV12-4 and TRBJ1-5, with TRBD1 identical over 8 bases. With 1 base clipped from V and 4 bases from J, the junction kept 6 bases outside the gene matches. CDR3 length: 16 amino acids. CDR3 loop: CASSLGTGTGNQPQHF. For the CDR3, the DNA is TGTGCCAGCAGTTTAGGGACCGGGACAGGTAATCAGCCCCAGCATTTT.

V and J are TRBV20-1 and TRBJ1-2; 8 bases map to TRBD1. This CDR3 has 16 residues. V trimming: 0 bases; J trimming: 2 bases; junction bases outside the gene matches: 8. The germline V gene has CDR1 DFQATT and CDR2 SNEGSKA (reference sequence). The CDR3 DNA sequence: TGCAGTGCTAGAGATCCAGGGACAGGATTGAACTATGGCTACACCTTC. Translation: CSARDPGTGLNYGYTF.

This clonotype was seen a few times. The chain uses TRBV5-1 and TRBJ1-4; the D gene is possibly TRBD1 (5 bases). With 3 bases removed from V and 0 bases from J, the gap between germline ends came to 18 bases. Germline values: CDR1 SGHRS, CDR2 YFSETQ. This CDR3 has 18 amino acids. The CDR3 sequence: CASSSGGAAFTTNEKLFF. The CDR3 DNA sequence: TGCGCCAGCAGCTCCGGCGGGGCAGCTTTTACAACTAATGAAAAACTGTTTTTT.

In this sample, this clonotype turned up many times. V gene TRBV10-3 combines with J gene TRBJ2-7; D gene unclear. This CDR3 has 11 residues. V lost 0 bases, J lost 6 bases, and 3 bases lay in between. The germline CDR1 and CDR2 sequences are ENHRY and SYGVKD. CDR3 in amino acids: CAISESGEQYF. The CDR3, as DNA: TGTGCCATCAGTGAGTCAGGCGAGCAGTACTTC.

The genes are TRBV5-6 and TRBJ2-2; possible D gene TRBD2, 6 bases. There are 16 residues in the CDR3. V was cut by 5 bases and J by 0 bases, with 14 bases left in between. Germline V gene sequence: CDR1 SGHDT, CDR2 YYEEEE. The CDR3 DNA reads as TGTGCCAGCAGTCACGGGACTCGGCCGAACACCGGGGAGCTGTTTTTT. Residues: CASSHGTRPNTGELFF.

This chain uses TRBV7-6 with TRBJ1-3; D gene ambiguous. This CDR3 contains 15 residues. V lost 5 bases to trimming and J lost 0 bases, with 11 bases between them. Germline V gene data show CDR1 as SGHVS and CDR2 as FNYEAQ. For the CDR3, the DNA is TGTGCCAGCAGCCCCTCGGTGGACTCTGGAAACACCATATATTTT. Translated, it gives CASSPSVDSGNTIYF.

This chain connects TRBV28 to TRBJ2-7; 8 bases map to TRBD1. Germline V lookup: CDR1 MDHEN, CDR2 SYDVKM. With 6 bases clipped from V and 3 bases from J, the junction kept 7 bases outside the gene matches. The CDR3 is 14 residues long. CDR3 residues: CASRQDRGNYEQYF. The CDR3 coding sequence is TGTGCCAGCAGACAAGACAGGGGAAACTACGAGCAGTACTTC.

This clonotype occurred a few times. The genes are TRBV12-3 or TRBV12-4 and TRBJ1-4; D unresolved. V was shortened by 5 bases and J by 0 bases, with 7 bases between the two germline ends. The CDR3 covers 14 residues. CDR3: CASSDSATNEKLFF. CDR3 sequence (DNA): TGTGCCAGCAGTGATAGCGCAACTAATGAAAAACTGTTTTTT.

This clonotype was observed a few times. The V and J genes are TRBV4-2 and TRBJ2-3; 8 positions agree with TRBD2. V trimming: 1 base; J trimming: 5 bases; junction bases outside the gene matches: 5. CDR1 is LGHNA and CDR2 is YNFKEQ in the germline V gene. This CDR3 contains 15 residues. The CDR3 sequence: CASSQVSGGKDTQYF. In DNA form, the CDR3 reads TGTGCCAGCAGCCAAGTAAGCGGGGGTAAAGATACGCAGTATTTT.

V is TRBV25-1 and J is TRBJ2-7; D is ambiguous. Trimming stripped 5 bases from V and 7 bases from J, with 12 bases between. This CDR3 is built from 12 residues. Germline CDR1 and CDR2: MGHDK and SYGVNS. CDR3 residues: CASSSLGVEQYF. CDR3 nucleotide sequence: TGTGCCAGCAGTTCATTGGGCGTAGAGCAGTACTTC.

In DNA, the CDR3 is TGTGCCAGCAGTCCCGAGGACAGGGAAAAACTGTTTTTT. Translating gives CASSPEDREKLFF. V is TRBV12-3 or TRBV12-4 and J is TRBJ1-4; 7 bases fit TRBD1. Losses at the gene ends were 5 bases for V and 8 bases for J; bases not matched to a gene: 5. The CDR3 runs 13 residues.

The rearrangement joins TRBV4-1 to TRBJ2-1; 7 bases match TRBD1. Unmatched junction bases numbered 13, after V lost 2 bases and J lost 9 bases. This CDR3 has 16 amino acids. Germline loops: CDR1 MGHRA, CDR2 YSYEKL. The CDR3 loop reads CASSQRYRGPPGEQFF. Here the CDR3 DNA reads TGCGCCAGCAGCCAAAGGTACAGGGGTCCCCCGGGTGAGCAGTTCTTC.

The chain recombines TRBV29-1 with TRBJ1-1, with D perhaps matching TRBD1 (6 bases). V was shortened by 5 bases and J by 1 base, with 17 bases between the two germline ends. In germline, CDR1 is SQVTM, CDR2 ANQGSEA. The CDR3 is 15 amino acids. This CDR3 reads CSVLLPYRANTEAFF. The CDR3 DNA sequence: TGCAGCGTTCTTTTACCCTACAGGGCGAACACTGAAGCTTTCTTT.